The sequence of this T cell receptor beta chain was determined in a study of response to subunit inactivated influenza vaccine listed by TCRdb under 2018. About the study as a whole: The study used deep quantitative T cell receptor repertoire profiling to track responses to a trivalent subunit inactivated influenza vaccine. The study at large found these results: It was suggested by the authors that each seasonal influenza vaccination may recruit only a limited number of new T cells.

The library came from RT-PCR. The instrument was an Illumina HiSeq 2500. TCRdb took the public reads, trimmed them with fastp at Q25, ran MiXCR for clone calling and kept in-frame beta chains. All rows with the same CDR3 protein become a single entry with the most common DNA and genes. This sample gives about 650,000 distinct CDR3 sequences in total; around 16% of them show up just once. The top ten hold around 10% of the sample. This clonotype was found a few times. Its antigen specificity is not known. This clone may be a read error of a much larger clone one base away. The TCR originated in a man in his fifties who received an inactivated influenza vaccine. Donor details come from another sample of the same person, matched by shared clones. The specimen comprised PBMCs from blood, sampled about 13 days after vaccination.

The CDR3 region reads CASSSDGNQPQHF. The nucleotides are TGTGCCAGCAGTTCGGACGGGAATCAGCCCCAGCATTTT. In this chain, TRBV28 is recombined with TRBJ1-5; the D gene is unclear. Between the V and J ends, shortened by 4 bases and 4 bases respectively, the junction contains 8 bases. Measured from the cysteine to the phenylalanine, the CDR3 is 13 residues long. Of the read, only the CDR3 DNA is kept; its 39 bases are in frame from base 1. CDR1 MDHEN and CDR2 SYDVKM were looked up in the germline V gene.